The present TCR beta chain was sequenced within a study of T cell repertoires in cytomegalovirus infection. Study-level background: Epitope selection comprised recently identified HLA-C-restricted CMV epitopes and well-studied HLA-B-restricted CMV epitopes. Matching HLA type, along with CMV infection, was indicated by public TCR beta signatures.

This clonotype was picked up a small number of times. Its antigen is currently unknown. TCRdb re-analysed the reads in MiXCR, keeping a single row per CDR3 protein. This table holds roughly 800,000 distinct CDR3 sequences, almost 30% found once. Study-wide findings and caveats: Summed frequency of public TCR beta families distinguished CMV carriers with the relevant HLA. Ex vivo, HLA-C-restricted CMV-specific TCR beta clonotypes prevailed over the rest of the response.

V lost 4 bases, J lost 2 bases, and 8 bases stayed unmatched. The CDR3 is 17 amino acids. Germline V gene data show CDR1 as MGHDK and CDR2 as SYGVNS. This chain uses TRBV25-1 with TRBJ2-3, with 11 nucleotides matching TRBD2. This clonotype was sampled from a human donor in good health (CMV status not recorded). Some clones in this sample may be carry-over from other donors' samples. Material: cultured CD8+ T cells from PBMCs, obtained from culture after CMV antigen stimulation. Written as DNA, the CDR3 is TGTGCCAGCAGTGCCCTAGCGGGGGGCCCGATCACAGATACGCAGTATTTT. It is translated as CASSALAGGPITDTQYF.